This TCR beta chain was recovered during a study of blood T cell repertoires in COVID-19. Study at large: Italy, Spain and the United States were the sources of the convalescent and acute COVID-19 samples. Sample material is recorded as cDNA or gDNA derived from T cells, B-cell-depleted T cells, or PBMCs.

Germline values: CDR1 SGDLS, CDR2 YYNGEE. The CDR3 is 15 amino acids. Trimming at V came to 1 base and at J to 8 bases, leaving 10 bases not matched to a gene. Authors' methods: Amplified reference gene primers provided the basis for estimating nucleated cell counts. Only in-frame clones appear in the TCRdb table, and some are missing; sequencing was by immunoSEQ multiplex PCR. Clone size and V and J calls were adopted from that table, with D and trimming inferred from the DNA. Among under 300,000 clones, about nine tenths were seen once, and the ten largest hold 2.2%. This sequence joins TRBV9 and TRBJ1-2; TRBD1 matches 8 bases. The clonotype was recovered from a man younger than 45 who had recovered from COVID-19. Material: peripheral blood. CDR3 nucleotide sequence: TGTGCCAGCAGCGTACTCGGACAGGGTGTGACGGGCTACACCTTC. The encoded protein is CASSVLGQGVTGYTF.